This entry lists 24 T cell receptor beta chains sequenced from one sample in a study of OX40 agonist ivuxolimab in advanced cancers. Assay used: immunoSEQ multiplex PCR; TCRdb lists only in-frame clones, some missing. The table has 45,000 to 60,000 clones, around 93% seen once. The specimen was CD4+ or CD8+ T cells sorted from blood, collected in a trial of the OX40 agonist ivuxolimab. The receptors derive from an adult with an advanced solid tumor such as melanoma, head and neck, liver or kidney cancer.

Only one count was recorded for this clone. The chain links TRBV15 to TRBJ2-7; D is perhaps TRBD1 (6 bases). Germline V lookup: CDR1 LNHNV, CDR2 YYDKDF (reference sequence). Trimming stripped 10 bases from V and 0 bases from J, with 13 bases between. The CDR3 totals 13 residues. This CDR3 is CAIRDTSSYEQYF. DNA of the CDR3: TGTGCCATCCGGGACACGAGCTCCTACGAGCAGTACTTC.

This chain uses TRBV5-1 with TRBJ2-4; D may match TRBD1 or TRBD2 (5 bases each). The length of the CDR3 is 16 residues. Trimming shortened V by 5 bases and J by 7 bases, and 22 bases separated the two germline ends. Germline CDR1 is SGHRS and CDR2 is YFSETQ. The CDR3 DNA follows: TGCGCCAGCAGGTTAGTGCGGGCAGGGCCAAGGAACATTCAGTACTTC. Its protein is CASRLVRAGPRNIQYF.

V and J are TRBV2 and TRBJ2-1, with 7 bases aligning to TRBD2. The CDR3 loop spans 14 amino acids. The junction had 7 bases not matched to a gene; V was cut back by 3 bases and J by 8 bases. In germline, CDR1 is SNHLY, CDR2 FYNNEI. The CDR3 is CASSDSGRLDEQFF. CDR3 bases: TGTGCCAGCAGTGATAGCGGGCGTTTGGATGAGCAGTTCTTC.

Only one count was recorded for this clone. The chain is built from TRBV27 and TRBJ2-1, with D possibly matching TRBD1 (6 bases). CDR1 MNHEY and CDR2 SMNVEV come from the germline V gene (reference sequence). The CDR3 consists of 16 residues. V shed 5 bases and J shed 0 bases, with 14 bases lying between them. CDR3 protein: CASSPIGQSSYNEQFF. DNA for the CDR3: TGTGCCAGCAGTCCCATAGGACAGAGCTCCTACAATGAGCAGTTCTTC.

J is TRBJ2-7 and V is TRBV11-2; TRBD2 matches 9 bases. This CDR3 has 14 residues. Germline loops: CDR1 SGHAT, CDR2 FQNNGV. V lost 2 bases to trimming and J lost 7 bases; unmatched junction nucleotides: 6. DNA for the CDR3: TGTGCCAGCAGCTTACGGGTAGCGGGAGATGAGCAGTACTTC. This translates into CASSLRVAGDEQYF.

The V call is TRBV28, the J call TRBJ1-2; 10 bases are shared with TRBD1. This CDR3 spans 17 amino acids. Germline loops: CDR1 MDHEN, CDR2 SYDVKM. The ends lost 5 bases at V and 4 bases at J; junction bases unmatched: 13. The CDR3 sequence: CASSNGGTGVDRYGYTF. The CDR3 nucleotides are TGTGCCAGCAGTAACGGGGGGACAGGGGTGGATCGCTATGGCTACACCTTC.

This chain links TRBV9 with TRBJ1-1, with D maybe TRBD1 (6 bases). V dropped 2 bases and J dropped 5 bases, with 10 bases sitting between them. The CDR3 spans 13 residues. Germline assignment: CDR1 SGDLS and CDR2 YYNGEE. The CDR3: CASSVAGETEAFF. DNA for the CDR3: TGTGCCAGCAGCGTGGCAGGGGAAACTGAAGCTTTCTTT.

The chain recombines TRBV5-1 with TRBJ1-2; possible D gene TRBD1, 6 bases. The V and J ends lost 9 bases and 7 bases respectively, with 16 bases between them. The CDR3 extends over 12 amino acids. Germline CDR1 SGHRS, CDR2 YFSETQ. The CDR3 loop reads CAIQKTGGGYTF. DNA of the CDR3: TGCGCCATCCAAAAGACAGGAGGTGGCTACACCTTC.

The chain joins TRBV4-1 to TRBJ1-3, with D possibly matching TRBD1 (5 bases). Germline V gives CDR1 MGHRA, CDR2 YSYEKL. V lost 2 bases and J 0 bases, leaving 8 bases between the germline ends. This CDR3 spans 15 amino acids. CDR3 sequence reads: CASSQTGGSGNTIYF. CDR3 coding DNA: TGCGCCAGCAGCCAAACAGGTGGCTCTGGAAACACCATATATTTT.

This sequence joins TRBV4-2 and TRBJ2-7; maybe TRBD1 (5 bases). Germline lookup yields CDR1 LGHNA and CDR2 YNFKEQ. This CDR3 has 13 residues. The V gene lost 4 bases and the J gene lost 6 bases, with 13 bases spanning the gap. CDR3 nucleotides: TGTGCCAGCAGCCCGTTTACAGGATCCGAGCAGTACTTC. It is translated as CASSPFTGSEQYF.

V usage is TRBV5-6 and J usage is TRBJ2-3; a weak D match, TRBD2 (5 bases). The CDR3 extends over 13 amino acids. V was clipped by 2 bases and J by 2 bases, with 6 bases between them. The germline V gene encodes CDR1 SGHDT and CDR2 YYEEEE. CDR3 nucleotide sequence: TGTGCCAGCAGCTTTAGCGACACAGATACGCAGTATTTT. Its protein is CASSFSDTDTQYF.

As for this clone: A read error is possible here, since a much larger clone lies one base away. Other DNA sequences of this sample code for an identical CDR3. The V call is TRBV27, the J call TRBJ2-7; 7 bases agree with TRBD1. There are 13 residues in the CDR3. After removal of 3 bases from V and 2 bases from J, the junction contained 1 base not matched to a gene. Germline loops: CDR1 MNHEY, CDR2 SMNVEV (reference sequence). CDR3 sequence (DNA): TGTGCCAGCAGTTTGGGACAGACCTACGAGCAGTACTTC. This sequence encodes CASSLGQTYEQYF.

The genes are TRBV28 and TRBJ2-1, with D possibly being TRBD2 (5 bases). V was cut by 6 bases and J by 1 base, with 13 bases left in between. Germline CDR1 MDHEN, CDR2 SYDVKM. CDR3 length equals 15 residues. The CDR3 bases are TGTGCCAGCAGCCAATTAGAGGGTTCCTACAATGAGCAGTTCTTC. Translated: CASSQLEGSYNEQFF.

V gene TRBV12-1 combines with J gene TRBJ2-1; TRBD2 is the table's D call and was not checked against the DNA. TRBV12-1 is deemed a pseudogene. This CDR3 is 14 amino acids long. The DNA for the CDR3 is TGTGCCAGCAGCCCTGGACTAGCGGGAGATGAGCAGTTCTTC. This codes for CASSPGLAGDEQFF.

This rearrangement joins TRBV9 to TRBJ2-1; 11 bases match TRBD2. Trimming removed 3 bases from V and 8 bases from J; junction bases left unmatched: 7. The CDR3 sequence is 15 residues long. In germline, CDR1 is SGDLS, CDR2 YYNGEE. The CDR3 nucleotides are TGTGCCAGCAGCGAACTAGCGGGAGTACGTTATGAGCAGTTCTTC. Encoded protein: CASSELAGVRYEQFF.

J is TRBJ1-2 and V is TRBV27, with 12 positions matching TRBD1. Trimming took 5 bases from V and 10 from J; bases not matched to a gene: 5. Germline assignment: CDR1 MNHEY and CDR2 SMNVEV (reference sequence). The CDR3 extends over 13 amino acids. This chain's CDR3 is CASSVGTGGDYTF. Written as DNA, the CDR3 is TGTGCCAGCAGTGTCGGGACAGGGGGCGACTACACCTTC.

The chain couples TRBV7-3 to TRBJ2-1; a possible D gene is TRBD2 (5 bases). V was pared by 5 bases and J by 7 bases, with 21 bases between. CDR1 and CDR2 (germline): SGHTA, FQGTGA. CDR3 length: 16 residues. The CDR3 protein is CASSPDAGPLANEQFF. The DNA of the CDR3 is TGTGCCAGCAGCCCGGATGCGGGCCCACTCGCGAATGAGCAGTTCTTC.

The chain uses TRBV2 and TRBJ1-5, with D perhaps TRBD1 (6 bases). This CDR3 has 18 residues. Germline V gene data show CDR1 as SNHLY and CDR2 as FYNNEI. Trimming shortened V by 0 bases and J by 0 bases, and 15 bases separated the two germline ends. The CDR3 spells CASSEAGTPGSSNQPQHF. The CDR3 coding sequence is TGTGCCAGCAGTGAAGCCGGGACACCGGGGAGTAGCAATCAGCCCCAGCATTTT. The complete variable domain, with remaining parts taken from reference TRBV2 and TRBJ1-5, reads EPEVTQTPSHQVTQMGQEVILRCVPISNHLYFYWYRQILGQKVEFLVSFYNNEISEKSEIFDDQFSVERPDGSNFTLKIRSTKLEDSAMYFCASSEAGTPGSSNQPQHFGDGTRLSIL.

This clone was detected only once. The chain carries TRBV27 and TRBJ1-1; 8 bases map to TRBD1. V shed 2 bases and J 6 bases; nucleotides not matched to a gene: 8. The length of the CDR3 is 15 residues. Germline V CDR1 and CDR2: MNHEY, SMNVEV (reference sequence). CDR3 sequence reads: CASSLGAGGTSEAFF. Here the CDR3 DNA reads TGTGCCAGCAGTTTAGGAGCAGGGGGCACATCTGAAGCTTTCTTT.

Here the CDR3 reads CSVEGQGGSYEQYF. The DNA of the CDR3 is TGCAGCGTTGAGGGTCAGGGGGGCTCCTACGAGCAGTACTTC. The genes are TRBV29-1 and TRBJ2-7, with TRBD1 as a possible D gene (7 bases). Germline V gene sequence: CDR1 SQVTM, CDR2 ANQGSEA. This CDR3 region has 14 residues. V lost 3 bases and J lost 0, with 12 bases in between.

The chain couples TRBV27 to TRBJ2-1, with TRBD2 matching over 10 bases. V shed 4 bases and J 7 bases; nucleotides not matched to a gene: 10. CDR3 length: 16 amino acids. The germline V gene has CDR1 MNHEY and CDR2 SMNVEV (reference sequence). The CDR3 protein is CASSWASGSLVNEQFF. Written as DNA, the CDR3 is TGTGCCAGCAGTTGGGCTAGCGGGAGTTTGGTAAATGAGCAGTTCTTC.

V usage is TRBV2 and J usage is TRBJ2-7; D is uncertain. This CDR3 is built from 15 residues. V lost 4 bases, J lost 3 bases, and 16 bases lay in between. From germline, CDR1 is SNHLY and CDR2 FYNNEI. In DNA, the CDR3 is TGTGCCAGCAGTGTCAGATCTCTGAGTTACTACGAGCAGTACTTC. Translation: CASSVRSLSYYEQYF.

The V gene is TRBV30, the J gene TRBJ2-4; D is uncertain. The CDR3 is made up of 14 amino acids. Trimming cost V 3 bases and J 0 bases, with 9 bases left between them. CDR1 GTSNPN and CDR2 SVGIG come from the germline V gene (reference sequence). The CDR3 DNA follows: TGTGCCTGGAGGGAGATAGGAGCCAAAAACATTCAGTACTTC. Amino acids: CAWREIGAKNIQYF.

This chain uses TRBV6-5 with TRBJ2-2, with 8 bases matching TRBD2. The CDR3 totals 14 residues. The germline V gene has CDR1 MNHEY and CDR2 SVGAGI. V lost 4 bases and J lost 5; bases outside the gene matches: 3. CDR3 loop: CASSLLAGTGELFF. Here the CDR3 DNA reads TGTGCCAGCAGTTTATTAGCGGGAACCGGGGAGCTGTTTTTT.